This is a list of T cell receptor beta chains from one sample in a study of blood T cell repertoires in COVID-19. Repertoires were generated with immunoSEQ multiplex PCR, while TCRdb's copy carries only in-frame clones and drops some. This repertoire shows 250,000 to 300,000 clones, roughly 91% found once; its top ten account for over 8.5%. Sequenced sample: peripheral blood. Source of these receptors: a woman aged 25 to 39 with COVID-19, enrolled during active disease. Each CDR3 is given with its conserved first and last residue.

v_call,j_call,cdr3_aa
TRBV2,TRBJ2-3,CARRTESTDTQYF
TRBV3-1/TRBV3-2,TRBJ2-5,CASSPPGRETQYF
TRBV6-7,TRBJ2-1,CASSHKKGQRGKQFF
TRBV10-3,TRBJ1-3,CAISETGNTIYF
TRBV24-1,TRBJ2-1,CATSDFHLQAGGEQFF
TRBV5-1,TRBJ2-5,CASSSGDSQETQYF
TRBV3-1/TRBV3-2,TRBJ1-1,CASSRDKDEAFF
TRBV15,TRBJ1-5,CATSRVWPANQPQHF
TRBV3-1/TRBV3-2,TRBJ1-1,CASSLPRTGRTEAFF
TRBV3-1/TRBV3-2,TRBJ1-3,CASSKQGSAAGNTIYF
TRBV5-5,TRBJ1-6,CASSSLSSSSPLHF
TRBV5-6,TRBJ1-1,CASSPSTGDTEAFF
TRBV13,TRBJ1-3,CASSFGQGAEGNTIYF
TRBV27,TRBJ1-2,CASSFHGGYGYTF
TRBV6-5,TRBJ1-1,CASTANTNTEAFF
TRBV9,TRBJ1-2,CASNRSNRTGANYGYTF
TRBV5-1,TRBJ2-7,CASSFIGQGTFYEQYF
TRBV11-2,TRBJ1-6,CASSAARGGVYNSPLHF
TRBV5-1,TRBJ1-1,CASSLYSRIMNTEAFF
TRBV2,TRBJ2-5,CASSERTSGGTIQETQYF
TRBV30,TRBJ2-7,CAWSVGRAIYEQYF
TRBV24-1,TRBJ2-1,CATSDLKQGMSYNEQFF
TRBV11-2,TRBJ1-1,CASSSNRGLVNTEAFF
TRBV24-1,TRBJ2-1,CATSGASGGGNEQFF
TRBV12-3/TRBV12-4,TRBJ2-1,CASSLASGRIF
TRBV5-1,TRBJ2-7,CASSPRTGRYEQYF
TRBV3-1/TRBV3-2,TRBJ1-6,CASNPQGQSNSPLHF
TRBV6-5,TRBJ2-3,CASSYTRLAGEDTQYF
TRBV14,TRBJ1-6,CASSQDRGRDKSPLHF
TRBV13,TRBJ1-1,CASSYSPGTGSTEAFF
TRBV6-6,TRBJ1-5,CASSYDRVGQPQHF
TRBV3-1/TRBV3-2,TRBJ1-1,CASSRGGQGGTEAFF
TRBV19,TRBJ1-5,CASRPGQGSSQPQHF